Listed below are T cell receptor beta chains from one sample, sequenced in a study of OX40 agonist ivuxolimab in advanced cancers. The protocol was immunoSEQ multiplex PCR, while the TCRdb copy is restricted to in-frame clones and leaves out a portion. The sample has tens of thousands of clones, around four fifths seen once; the top ten hold 3.1%. The sequencing used CD4+ or CD8+ T cells sorted from blood, collected in a trial of the OX40 agonist ivuxolimab. Receptors were obtained from an adult with an advanced solid tumor such as melanoma, head and neck, liver or kidney cancer. CDR3s include the opening cysteine and the closing phenylalanine or tryptophan. Each record gives: J gene, D gene, clone size, V gene, CDR3 protein, CDR3 DNA. D genes are given only for firm matches. The size entry is marked missing in some rows and otherwise reads once, few, many or a size class.

J: TRBJ2-3; D: NA; size: NA; V: TRBV18; CDR3: CASSPNSLAPQYF; DNA: TGTGCCAGCTCACCGAACTCATTAGCCCCGCAGTATTTT
J: TRBJ1-1; D: NA; size: NA; V: TRBV7-6; CDR3: CASSLGSGPEQGEAFF; DNA: TGTGCCAGCAGCTTAGGGTCAGGGCCTGAACAGGGTGAAGCTTTCTTT
J: TRBJ1-1; D: NA; size: NA; V: TRBV28; CDR3: CASSLRLEAFF; DNA: TGTGCCAGCAGTTTACGCCTTGAAGCTTTCTTT
J: TRBJ2-7; D: NA; size: NA; V: TRBV6-5; CDR3: CASSYSVASYEQYF; DNA: TGTGCCAGCAGTTACTCCGTTGCTTCCTACGAGCAGTACTTC
J: TRBJ2-4; D: TRBD2; size: NA; V: TRBV7-8; CDR3: CASSPYRLAGGPGAKNIQYF; DNA: TGTGCCAGCAGCCCCTACCGACTAGCGGGGGGGCCTGGGGCCAAAAACATTCAGTACTTC
J: TRBJ1-2; D: NA; size: NA; V: TRBV7-9; CDR3: CASSRDSEGYGYTF; DNA: TGTGCCAGCAGTCGGGACTCCGAGGGCTATGGCTACACCTTC
J: TRBJ2-7; D: TRBD1; size: NA; V: TRBV29-1; CDR3: CSVDSQTGGVQYF; DNA: TGCAGCGTGGATAGCCAGACAGGGGGCGTGCAGTACTTC
J: TRBJ2-7; D: NA; size: NA; V: TRBV7-9; CDR3: CASSASAEVTNYEQYF; DNA: TGTGCCAGCAGCGCGTCAGCGGAGGTTACCAACTACGAGCAGTACTTC
J: TRBJ2-3; D: NA; size: NA; V: TRBV7-2; CDR3: CASSPNPSTLADTQYF; DNA: TGTGCCAGCAGCCCCAACCCGTCCACGCTAGCAGATACGCAGTATTTT
J: TRBJ1-2; D: NA; size: NA; V: TRBV19; CDR3: CATGQEGGYTF; DNA: TGTGCCACGGGACAAGAGGGTGGCTACACCTTC
J: TRBJ2-2; D: NA; size: few; V: TRBV2; CDR3: CASRNDGELFF; DNA: TGTGCCAGCAGGAATGACGGGGAGCTGTTTTTT
J: TRBJ1-4; D: NA; size: NA; V: TRBV5-6; CDR3: CASSNQGTNEKLFF; DNA: TGTGCCAGCAGTAATCAGGGGACTAATGAAAAACTGTTTTTT
J: TRBJ1-6; D: NA; size: NA; V: TRBV27; CDR3: CASSFTGYPNSPLHF; DNA: TGTGCCAGCAGTTTTACCGGGTACCCTAATTCACCCCTCCACTTT
J: TRBJ1-1; D: NA; size: few; V: TRBV10-3; CDR3: CAINRQEADTEAFF; DNA: TGTGCCATCAACCGACAGGAGGCTGACACTGAAGCTTTCTTT
J: TRBJ1-1; D: NA; size: NA; V: TRBV11-1; CDR3: CASSWKPDRPTEAFF; DNA: TGTGCCAGCAGCTGGAAACCGGACAGACCCACTGAAGCTTTCTTT
J: TRBJ2-7; D: TRBD2; size: once; V: TRBV28; CDR3: CASSPAGGLYEQYF; DNA: TGTGCCAGCAGTCCCGCGGGGGGCCTCTACGAGCAGTACTTC
J: TRBJ2-1; D: NA; size: NA; V: TRBV5-1; CDR3: CASSLDSEYNEQFF; DNA: TGCGCCAGCAGCTTGGATTCAGAATACAATGAGCAGTTCTTC
J: TRBJ2-3; D: NA; size: NA; V: TRBV5-6; CDR3: CASLATGTDTQYF; DNA: TGTGCCAGCCTAGCTACCGGGACAGATACGCAGTATTTT
J: TRBJ2-2; D: TRBD1; size: NA; V: TRBV9; CDR3: CASSVGLRGWGQVNTGELFF; DNA: TGTGCCAGCAGCGTAGGGTTGAGGGGCTGGGGACAGGTGAACACCGGGGAGCTGTTTTTT
J: TRBJ1-4; D: NA; size: NA; V: TRBV6-5; CDR3: CASSRTTNEKLFF; DNA: TGTGCCAGCAGCCGGACAACTAATGAAAAACTGTTTTTT
J: TRBJ1-1; D: NA; size: NA; V: TRBV19; CDR3: CASSGRTMNTEAFF; DNA: TGTGCCAGTAGTGGGAGGACCATGAACACTGAAGCTTTCTTT